This T cell receptor (beta chain) was retrieved from a study of cytomegalovirus exposure and HLA in healthy donors. Overall study findings and caveats: Across donors, presence/absence analyses took sequencing depth to be roughly uniform. Most likely, a cluster of highly shared sequence variants arose as a sequencing artifact.

This clone was picked up many times. The antigen remains unidentified. Use of 60 Vbeta and 13 Jbeta primers characterized the PCR. Measured with immunoSEQ multiplex PCR; TCRdb has only the in-frame clones, and not every one. There are 110,000 to 150,000 clones in the sample; 70% to 75% occur only once, and 1.6% lies in the top ten. The CDR3 runs 15 residues. The V gene end was trimmed by 2 bases and the J gene end by 9 bases; junction bases not matched to a gene: 8. Germline V lookup: CDR1 MGHDK, CDR2 SYGVNS. The sequencing input was PBMCs. This clonotype was sampled from a woman aged 30 to 39 in good health and CMV-seronegative. This chain joins TRBV25-1 and TRBJ2-1; TRBD2 matches 9 bases. The CDR3 bases are TGTGCCAGCAGTGAAACTGCGGGAGGGCCAGGTGAGCAGTTCTTC. Translation gives CASSETAGGPGEQFF.